This T cell receptor beta chain was retrieved from a study of cytomegalovirus exposure and HLA in healthy donors. Some clones are missing from TCRdb's copy, which holds only in-frame ones; the method was immunoSEQ multiplex PCR. The sample gives about 130,000 clones, roughly 87% of which show up once; less than 1.5% is in the top ten. This clone was recorded once. The antigen is not known. This CDR3 comprises 13 residues. Germline V CDR1 and CDR2: SGHRS, YFSETQ. J gave up 6 bases and V 0 bases, and 0 bases lay outside the gene matches. The donors belonged to the approximately 110-subject validation cohort, separate from the roughly 650-subject first cohort. Study results and caveats: With high specificity and sensitivity, the classifier reportedly diagnosed cytomegalovirus status.

This clonotype originated in a woman between 18 and 29 years old in good health and CMV-seronegative. The material sequenced was PBMCs. This chain uses TRBV5-1 with TRBJ2-1, with TRBD2 identical over 7 bases. The CDR3 nucleotides are TGCGCCAGCAGCTTGGGGACTAGCAATGAGCAGTTCTTC. Its translation is CASSLGTSNEQFF.